This entry lists 23 T cell receptor beta chains sequenced from one sample in a study of T cells in Graves' hyperthyroidism and ophthalmopathy. The TCR beta CDR3 regions underwent amplification using RNA transcripts as the source. The HTBI set primed first-round TCR CDR3 RT-PCR. TCRdb analysed the multiplex PCR reads with MiXCR anew, one entry per CDR3 protein. The sample shows roughly 170,000 distinct CDR3 sequences, about a sixth of them seen only once. The specimen sequenced was blood. The receptors derive from a woman aged 50 to 60 with Graves' hyperthyroidism.

This clonotype appeared many times. The V and J genes are TRBV2 and TRBJ2-3; D perhaps matches TRBD1 (6 bases). Germline V gene sequence: CDR1 SNHLY, CDR2 FYNNEI. The length of the CDR3 is 13 residues. V lost 6 bases and J 2 bases, leaving 9 bases between the germline ends. The CDR3 sequence is CASRGQVTDTQYF. In DNA, the CDR3 is TGTGCCAGCAGGGGACAAGTCACAGATACGCAGTATTTT.

V is TRBV28 and J is TRBJ1-2; 11 bases align to TRBD1. The J segment lost 4 bases and the V segment lost 7 bases, leaving 5 bases of the junction unmatched. The length of the CDR3 is 14 residues. Germline CDR1 reads MDHEN; CDR2 reads SYDVKM. In DNA form, the CDR3 reads TGTGCCAGCATCGGGACAGGGGGAAGCTATGGCTACACCTTC. Translation: CASIGTGGSYGYTF.

This clonotype was recorded a few times. J is TRBJ2-7 and V is TRBV19, with 8 bases that match TRBD1. The V gene end was trimmed by 9 bases and the J gene end by 3 bases; junction bases not matched to a gene: 7. The germline gives CDR1 LNHDA, CDR2 SQIVND (reference sequence). This CDR3 spans 13 amino acids. The CDR3: CASRQGIGYEQYF. DNA for the CDR3: TGTGCCAGCCGACAGGGGATCGGCTACGAGCAGTACTTC.

The chain recombines TRBV28 with TRBJ2-1; D possibly corresponds to TRBD1 (5 bases). Germline V gene sequence: CDR1 MDHEN, CDR2 SYDVKM. The CDR3 has 12 residues. V was trimmed by 6 bases and J by 7 bases, leaving 10 bases between them. CDR3 in DNA: TGTGCCAGCAGAACGACAGTGAATGAGCAGTTCTTC. Its translation is CASRTTVNEQFF.

This clonotype was recorded many times. The chain carries TRBV20-1 and TRBJ1-4; perhaps TRBD1 as D (5 bases). V was shortened by 5 bases and J by 5 bases, with 21 bases between the two germline ends. Germline loops: CDR1 DFQATT, CDR2 SNEGSKA (reference sequence). CDR3 length: 16 residues. The CDR3 protein is CSASEIPGLLNEKLFF. The CDR3 nucleotides read TGCAGTGCTTCTGAGATCCCGGGACTCCTGAATGAAAAACTGTTTTTT.

The sample holds many counts of this clonotype. Since a much larger clone is just one base distant, this may be a read error. V and J are TRBV28 and TRBJ2-3; 9 bases are a match to TRBD2. The junction had 12 bases not matched to a gene; V was cut back by 7 bases and J by 4 bases. Germline V lookup: CDR1 MDHEN, CDR2 SYDVKM. The CDR3 contains 16 residues. CDR3 amino acids: CASTPAGGWEADTQYF. The CDR3 nucleotides are TGTGCCAGCACCCCCGCGGGAGGGTGGGAGGCAGATACGCAGTATTTT.

In this sample, this clonotype turned up many times. The chain links TRBV7-2 to TRBJ1-2, with TRBD1 matching over 8 bases. The trim removed 1 base at V and 1 base at J, leaving 8 bases unmatched. The CDR3 has 17 residues. Germline CDR1 SGHTA, CDR2 FQGNSA. CDR3 bases: TGTGCCAGCAGCTTAGACAAAACAGGGGGAATTAACTATGGCTACACCTTC. Residues: CASSLDKTGGINYGYTF.

This chain uses TRBV30 with TRBJ2-7; 10 positions agree with TRBD1. Germline V gene lookup returns CDR1 GTSNPN and CDR2 SVGIG (reference sequence). CDR3 length: 16 amino acids. After removal of 4 bases from V and 3 bases from J, the junction contained 12 bases not matched to a gene. The CDR3 is CAWKGEPGQGNYEQYF. CDR3 DNA sequence: TGTGCCTGGAAGGGGGAACCGGGACAGGGGAACTACGAGCAGTACTTC.

The rearrangement joins TRBV4-2 to TRBJ2-7; 15 bases agree with TRBD2. V lost 1 base and J lost 0; bases outside the gene matches: 7. The CDR3 is 19 amino acids. The V gene's germline CDR1 is LGHNA and CDR2 YNFKEQ. This CDR3 reads CASSQGPRTSGGVSYEQYF. The DNA for the CDR3 is TGTGCCAGCAGCCAAGGTCCGAGGACTAGCGGGGGGGTCTCCTACGAGCAGTACTTC.

At least ten counts were recorded for this clonotype. The chain combines TRBV5-8 with TRBJ2-7; D gene unclear. Germline lookup yields CDR1 SGHTS and CDR2 YDEGEE. With 5 bases removed from V and 1 base from J, the gap between germline ends came to 10 bases. The CDR3 totals 13 residues. The CDR3 region has the DNA TGTGCCAGCAGGGGGAAAGGGTCCTACGAGCAGTACTTC. Translated: CASRGKGSYEQYF. Drawing the rest from reference TRBV5-8 and TRBJ2-7, the complete variable domain is EAGVTQSPTHLIKTRGQQATLRCSPISGHTSVYWYQQALGLGLQFLLWYDEGEERNRGNFPPRFSGRQFPNYSSELNVNALELEDSALYLCASRGKGSYEQYFGPGTRLTVT.

This clonotype was counted many times. The V call is TRBV11-2, the J call TRBJ2-7, with a tentative D call TRBD1 (6 bases). Trimming shortened V by 3 bases and J by 1 base, and 10 bases separated the two germline ends. This CDR3 contains 14 residues. CDR1 is SGHAT and CDR2 is FQNNGV in the germline V gene. This CDR3 is CASSFRGHSYEQYF. CDR3 coding DNA: TGTGCCAGCAGCTTCCGGGGACATTCCTACGAGCAGTACTTC.

This clonotype has at least ten counts. The chain links TRBV18 to TRBJ1-1; no clear D. V gave up 7 bases and J gave up 9 bases, with 18 bases separating them. Germline V gene data show CDR1 as KGHSH and CDR2 as LQKENI. The CDR3 runs to 13 residues. CDR3 DNA: TGTGCCAGCTGCCCGGACCGGGTCGGGAAAGCTTTCTTT. It yields the protein CASCPDRVGKAFF.

The gene calls are TRBV20-1 and TRBJ2-1; the D gene could be TRBD1 or TRBD2 (5 bases each). CDR3 length: 12 amino acids. The germline V gene encodes CDR1 DFQATT and CDR2 SNEGSKA (reference sequence). Trimming took 3 bases from V and 6 from J, leaving 9 bases between them. In DNA, the CDR3 is TGCAGTGCTAGGGGGACCACCAATGAGCAGTTCTTC. It is translated as CSARGTTNEQFF.

The sample holds many counts of this clonotype. This chain links TRBV12-3 or TRBV12-4 with TRBJ2-5; possibly TRBD1 for D (7 bases). The V end was cut by 6 bases, the J end by 4 bases, with 18 bases between. This CDR3 contains 15 residues. In DNA form, the CDR3 reads TGTGCCAGCAGCCTAGCCAGGGGGGACGGAGAGACCCAGTACTTC. Residues: CASSLARGDGETQYF.

This clonotype was picked up many times. The rearrangement uses TRBV5-6 and TRBJ1-1, with D perhaps matching TRBD1 (6 bases). The V end lost 4 bases, the J end lost 6 bases, and 13 bases lay between the germline ends. Germline V gene lookup returns CDR1 SGHDT and CDR2 YYEEEE. The CDR3 contains 13 residues. Written as DNA, the CDR3 is TGTGCCAGCAGCGCCACAGGGAGTCCTGAAGCTTTCTTT. Translating it yields CASSATGSPEAFF.

This clonotype showed up many times. The chain carries TRBV6-2 or TRBV6-3 and TRBJ1-5, with a possible D match to TRBD1 (6 bases). Trimming took off 0 bases at V and 6 bases at J, with 15 bases between the two ends. Per the germline V gene, CDR1 is MNHEY and CDR2 is SVGEGT. The CDR3 length is 16 residues. The CDR3 loop reads CASSYSMGAYGQPQHF. The DNA of the CDR3 is TGTGCCAGCAGTTACTCAATGGGGGCGTACGGTCAGCCCCAGCATTTT.

The genes are TRBV6-2 or TRBV6-3 and TRBJ1-5; 8 bases match TRBD1. Per the germline V gene, CDR1 is MNHEY and CDR2 is SVGEGT. This CDR3 has 14 residues. V shed 5 bases, J shed 7 bases, and the junction held 7 bases outside the gene matches. CDR3 loop: CASSPDRVRQPQHF. CDR3 DNA sequence: TGTGCCAGCAGTCCGGACAGGGTAAGGCAGCCCCAGCATTTT.

The chain combines TRBV3-1 with TRBJ1-6, with D perhaps TRBD1 (5 bases). The germline V gene has CDR1 LGHDT and CDR2 YNNKEL (reference sequence). This CDR3 is built from 14 residues. V lost 1 base to trimming and J lost 10 bases, with 11 bases between them. As DNA, the CDR3 is TGTGCCAGCAGCCAAGGTGGGGGGGTCTCACCCCTCCACTTT. It encodes CASSQGGGVSPLHF.

This clonotype turned up a few times. The gene calls are TRBV7-2 and TRBJ2-7, with TRBD2 matching over 8 bases. The CDR3 totals 15 residues. The trim removed 3 bases at V and 0 bases at J, leaving 4 bases unmatched. Germline CDR1 and CDR2: SGHTA and FQGNSA. CDR3 in amino acids: CASSFTSGYSYEQYF. Here the CDR3 DNA reads TGTGCCAGCAGCTTCACTAGCGGTTACTCCTACGAGCAGTACTTC.

The rearrangement uses TRBV14 and TRBJ1-2; the match to TRBD1 covers 7 bases. CDR1 is SGHDN, CDR2 FVKESK, per germline. With V trimmed by 3 bases and J by 7 bases, 5 bases remained unmatched. The CDR3 has 13 residues. The CDR3 nucleotides read TGTGCCAGCAGCCAGGGGGGACAGCGTGGCTACACCTTC. Translation: CASSQGGQRGYTF. Full variable domain (outside the CDR3, taken from reference TRBV14 and TRBJ1-2): EAGVTQFPSHSVIEKGQTVTLRCDPISGHDNLYWYRRVMGKEIKFLLHFVKESKQDESGMPNNRFLAERTGGTYSTLKVQPAELEDSGVYFCASSQGGQRGYTFGSGTRLTVV.

This clonotype was seen at least ten times. The chain carries TRBV6-1 and TRBJ2-2, with D hard to call. The germline CDR1 and CDR2 sequences are MNHNS and SASEGT. The CDR3 has 12 residues. Deletions cut 4 bases from V and 3 bases from J, with 3 bases between. The CDR3: CASSVHTGELFF. DNA of the CDR3: TGTGCCAGCAGTGTACACACCGGGGAGCTGTTTTTT.

This clonotype has only a few counts. The chain has TRBV4-3 and TRBJ2-4; no firm D call. Germline CDR1 is LGHNA and CDR2 is YSLEER. Trimming removed 0 bases at V and 5 bases at J, with 11 bases between. The CDR3 covers 15 residues. In DNA, the CDR3 is TGCGCCAGCAGCCAAGAACCAATGCGAGAAAACATTCAGTACTTC. It translates to CASSQEPMRENIQYF.

In its sample, this clonotype was seen a few times. This chain connects TRBV5-4 to TRBJ1-6; no clear D gene. The V gene lost 3 bases and the J gene lost 10 bases, with 17 bases spanning the gap. This CDR3 comprises 15 residues. Germline assignment: CDR1 SGHNT and CDR2 YYREEE (reference sequence). The CDR3 is CASSSEITFGSPLHF. CDR3 in DNA: TGTGCCAGCAGCTCCGAGATCACATTTGGATCACCCCTCCACTTT.